These 5 T cell receptor beta chains were all obtained from the same sample, sequenced in a study of CXCR3-negative and CXCR3-positive naive CD8 T cells. Libraries were UMI-labeled 5' RACE TRB cDNA. TCRdb reprocessed the 5' RACE reads and keeps a single row for each CDR3 protein, giving no DNA. This sample carries some 130,000 distinct CDR3 sequences, with about 0.48% going to the ten biggest clones. Input material: naive CXCR3- CD8+ T cells from blood. As to subset: CD45RO-CCR7+CD27+CD95- naive CD8+ T cells lacking CXCR3 (TNR3-). Receptor source: a human donor in good health. Some clones in this sample may be carry-over from other donors' samples.

The chain carries TRBV27 and TRBJ2-1. CDR1 is MNHEY and CDR2 is SMNVEV in the germline V gene (reference sequence). The CDR3 loop spans 11 amino acids. The CDR3: CASSLRGEQFF.

The gene calls are TRBV24-1 and TRBJ2-7; TCRdb returns TRBD1, unconfirmable since there is no DNA. This CDR3 is 16 amino acids long. Germline V CDR1 and CDR2: KGHDR, SFDVKD. The CDR3 loop reads CATSPGGPGPRYEQYF.

This chain links TRBV2 with TRBJ2-5. The germline gives CDR1 SNHLY, CDR2 FYNNEI. The CDR3 is 14 residues long. CDR3: CASSDQRDQETQYF.

V gene TRBV7-9 combines with J gene TRBJ2-7; TCRdb's D call, TRBD1, is unchecked because there is no DNA. Germline loops: CDR1 SEHNR, CDR2 FQNEAQ (reference sequence). The CDR3 is 13 residues long. The CDR3 spells CASSSGQSWEQYF.

The chain combines TRBV12-3 or TRBV12-4 with TRBJ2-2; TCRdb outputs TRBD1, but without DNA this stays unchecked. The CDR3 loop spans 18 amino acids. The CDR3 sequence: CASRQAALPGADPGELFF.